This passage covers 22 T cell receptor beta chains from one sample sequenced in a study of vaccination effects on CD4 cells after COVID-19. These TCRs' antigens remain unknown. This table comes from immunoSEQ multiplex PCR, and its TCRdb copy is limited to in-frame clones, with some not included. The sample has about 73,000 clones, around 79% seen once. Before sequencing, viral peptide pools were used by the ViraFEST assay to expand antigen-specific CD4+ T cells. With more than 9 days of culture completed, CD4+ T cells were isolated. No vaccinee had earlier SARS-CoV-2 infection, and nucleocapsid antibodies were negative. This specimen consisted of CD4+ T cells from PBMCs cultured with SARS-CoV-2 spike peptides, obtained before COVID-19 vaccination. The receptors were sampled from a human donor who received a COVID-19 vaccine.

This chain connects TRBV5-6 to TRBJ1-2; 8 bases match TRBD1. The trim removed 4 bases at V and 4 bases at J, leaving 9 bases unmatched. CDR1 and CDR2 from the germline V gene are SGHDT and YYEEEE. The CDR3 is 15 residues long. The CDR3 spells CASSTRTGRGYGYTF. DNA for the CDR3: TGTGCCAGCAGCACACGGACAGGGCGGGGCTATGGCTACACCTTC.

This clone was picked up a small number of times. V gene TRBV3-1 (or the pseudogene TRBV3-2) combines with J gene TRBJ1-6; 7 bases are shared with TRBD1. V shed 6 bases, J shed 6 bases, and the junction held 5 bases outside the gene matches. The V gene's germline CDR1 is LGHDT and CDR2 YNNKEL (reference sequence). The CDR3 sequence is 14 residues long. The CDR3 DNA follows: TGTGCCAGCAGTTCCCGGGACAGTAATTCACCCCTCCACTTT. Protein product: CASSSRDSNSPLHF.

This clone was seen once. V is TRBV5-1 and J is TRBJ1-4; 9 bases align to TRBD1. The CDR3 loop spans 14 amino acids. From germline, CDR1 is SGHRS and CDR2 YFSETQ. The V gene end was trimmed by 4 bases and the J gene end by 8 bases; junction bases not matched to a gene: 6. The CDR3 DNA sequence: TGCGCCAGCAGCCAGGGACAGGGTCGGGAAAAACTGTTTTTT. It is translated as CASSQGQGREKLFF.

There are a few counts of this clone. The rearrangement joins TRBV28 to TRBJ1-5, with D possibly being TRBD1 (5 bases). The CDR3 extends over 13 amino acids. Germline loops: CDR1 MDHEN, CDR2 SYDVKM. The V gene lost 5 bases and the J gene lost 5 bases, with 10 bases spanning the gap. The CDR3 region is CASSTGVDQPQHF. The CDR3 nucleotides read TGTGCCAGCAGTACAGGAGTGGATCAGCCCCAGCATTTT.

The J gene is TRBJ1-2, the V gene TRBV7-9; the D is unclear. The CDR3 totals 14 residues. From germline, CDR1 is SEHNR and CDR2 FQNEAQ (reference sequence). V was trimmed by 1 base and J by 6 bases, leaving 12 bases between them. The CDR3 DNA reads TGTGCCAGCAGCTTAGGGTTCGAAGCCCATGGCTACACCTTC. Translation gives CASSLGFEAHGYTF.

CDR3 protein: CAWKEGSEAFF. In DNA, the CDR3 is TGTGCCTGGAAAGAAGGGTCTGAAGCTTTCTTT. V is TRBV30 and J is TRBJ1-1; no firm D call. The CDR3 totals 11 residues. Germline V CDR1 and CDR2: GTSNPN, SVGIG (reference sequence). The ends were cut back, 4 bases at V and 6 bases at J, with 9 bases in the middle. The full variable domain, in which reference TRBV30 and TRBJ1-1 provide the parts outside the CDR3, is SQTIHQWPATLVQPVGSPLSLECTVEGTSNPNLYWYRQAAGRGLQLLFYSVGIGQISSEVPQNLSASRPQDRQFILSSKKLLLSDSGFYLCAWKEGSEAFFGQGTRLTVV.

The CDR3 protein is CASSRSPSNQPQHF. Written as DNA, the CDR3 is TGTGCCAGCAGCAGGAGCCCCAGCAATCAGCCCCAGCATTTT. The chain has TRBV7-2 and TRBJ1-5; D ambiguous. Germline assignment: CDR1 SGHTA and CDR2 FQGNSA. This CDR3 is built from 14 residues. The ends were cut back, 5 bases at V and 1 base at J, with 9 bases in the middle. Full variable domain (missing parts from reference TRBV7-2 and TRBJ1-5): GAGVSQSPSNKVTEKGKDVELRCDPISGHTALYWYRQSLGQGLEFLIYFQGNSAPDKSGLPSDRFSAERTGGSVSTLTIQRTQQEDSAVYLCASSRSPSNQPQHFGDGTRLSIL.

This clone was detected once. This rearrangement joins TRBV12-3 or TRBV12-4 to TRBJ1-4, with no clear D. This CDR3 region has 13 residues. Trimming shortened V by 6 bases and J by 4 bases, and 9 bases separated the two germline ends. The CDR3 region has the DNA TGTGCCAGCAGCCTCGGGGTTAATGAAAAACTGTTTTTT. Amino acid sequence: CASSLGVNEKLFF.

The chain links TRBV5-1 to TRBJ2-1, with 7 bases matching TRBD1. CDR1 SGHRS and CDR2 YFSETQ come from the germline V gene. The CDR3 extends over 15 amino acids. J lost 5 bases, V lost 1 base, and 6 bases had no gene match. The CDR3 sequence is CASSLWTGPNNEQFF. As DNA, the CDR3 is TGCGCCAGCAGCTTGTGGACAGGACCGAACAATGAGCAGTTCTTC. The whole variable domain, filled in from reference TRBV5-1 and TRBJ2-1, reads KAGVTQTPRYLIKTRGQQVTLSCSPISGHRSVSWYQQTPGQGLQFLFEYFSETQRNKGNFPGRFSGRQFSNSRSEMNVSTLELGDSALYLCASSLWTGPNNEQFFGPGTRLTVL.

The chain links TRBV3-1 (or the pseudogene TRBV3-2) to TRBJ2-7; 12 bases are shared with TRBD2. From germline, CDR1 is LGHDT and CDR2 YNNKEL (reference sequence). CDR3 length: 14 residues. J gave up 10 bases and V 4 bases, and 8 bases lay outside the gene matches. The DNA for the CDR3 is TGTGCCAGCAGCCCGCTGACTAGCGGGGGCCCTCAGTACGTC. Amino acids: CASSPLTSGGPQYV.

The gene calls are TRBV5-1 and TRBJ1-3, with TRBD1 matching 7 bases. The CDR3 is 16 residues long. Unmatched junction bases numbered 7, after V lost 4 bases and J lost 0 bases. Per the germline V gene, CDR1 is SGHRS and CDR2 is YFSETQ. The CDR3 nucleotides read TGCGCCAGCAGCCCGGGGGGACAGCTCTCTGGAAACACCATATATTTT. Translated: CASSPGGQLSGNTIYF.

J is TRBJ2-5 and V is TRBV7-2; D remains unclear. The CDR3 is 12 residues long. The V end was cut by 8 bases, the J end by 5 bases, with 12 bases between. Germline V gene data show CDR1 as SGHTA and CDR2 as FQGNSA. The CDR3 DNA reads as TGTGCCAGCGGGCTGGTGCGCGAGACCCAGTACTTC. It codes for CASGLVRETQYF.

V usage is TRBV7-3 and J usage is TRBJ2-2; TRBD2 matches 7 bases. The V gene end was trimmed by 1 base and the J gene end by 1 base; junction bases not matched to a gene: 3. Looked up from germline, CDR1 is SGHTA and CDR2 is FQGTGA. CDR3 length equals 16 residues. The DNA of the CDR3 is TGTGCCAGCAGCTTAAACGGGGGGTGGAACACCGGGGAGCTGTTTTTT. It translates to CASSLNGGWNTGELFF.

The chain employs TRBV10-2 and TRBJ2-3; the D is unclear. The CDR3 runs 11 residues. V lost 4 bases, J lost 4 bases, and 3 bases lay in between. Per germline, CDR1 WSHSY and CDR2 SAAADI. The DNA for the CDR3 is TGCGCCAGCAGTGCGGCAGATACGCAGTATTTT. It yields the protein CASSAADTQYF.

The gene calls are TRBV6-5 and TRBJ1-5; 11 bases are a match to TRBD1. The V segment lost 2 bases and the J segment 6 bases; nucleotides outside the gene matches: 6. This CDR3 contains 16 residues. Per germline, CDR1 MNHEY and CDR2 SVGAGI. CDR3 in amino acids: CASSYAGTGGSQPQHF. Here the CDR3 DNA reads TGTGCCAGCAGTTACGCGGGGACAGGGGGAAGTCAGCCCCAGCATTTT.

The chain has TRBV28 and TRBJ1-5; D is ambiguous. Germline V gene data show CDR1 as MDHEN and CDR2 as SYDVKM. V lost 6 bases and J lost 1, with 13 bases in between. The CDR3 is made up of 15 amino acids. CDR3 sequence reads: CASRSQEISNQPQHF. Written as DNA, the CDR3 is TGTGCCAGCAGGTCTCAGGAAATCAGCAATCAGCCCCAGCATTTT.

The rearrangement uses TRBV29-1 and TRBJ1-1; no reliable D call. The CDR3 contains 13 residues. V was pared by 4 bases and J by 5 bases, with 14 bases between. Germline CDR1 is SQVTM and CDR2 is ANQGSEA. For the CDR3, the DNA is TGCAGCGTTGTATGGCAGTTTGGTACTGAAGCTTTCTTT. It translates to CSVVWQFGTEAFF.

V usage is TRBV2 and J usage is TRBJ1-4; 7 nucleotides agree with TRBD1. The CDR3 consists of 14 residues. J gave up 8 bases and V 4 bases, and 7 bases lay outside the gene matches. Germline V CDR1 and CDR2: SNHLY, FYNNEI. CDR3 sequence reads: CASSARQGKEKLFF. The CDR3 bases are TGTGCCAGCAGTGCGCGACAGGGTAAAGAAAAACTGTTTTTT.

The rearrangement uses TRBV29-1 and TRBJ2-2; 11 bases align to TRBD2. The CDR3 contains 13 residues. Germline values: CDR1 SQVTM, CDR2 ANQGSEA. The J segment lost 4 bases and the V segment lost 5 bases, leaving 0 bases of the junction unmatched. The CDR3 spells CSVTSGGTGELFF. The CDR3 DNA reads as TGCAGCGTTACTAGCGGGGGCACCGGGGAGCTGTTTTTT.

The chain is built from TRBV28 and TRBJ1-2, with TRBD1 identical over 12 bases. Trimming took 3 bases from V and 7 from J; bases not matched to a gene: 6. Per the germline V gene, CDR1 is MDHEN and CDR2 is SYDVKM. The CDR3 covers 15 residues. The CDR3 nucleotides are TGTGCCAGCAGTTTGCCGGGACAGGGGGCAGTTGGCTACACCTTC. It codes for CASSLPGQGAVGYTF.

Only one count was recorded for this clone. V and J are TRBV3-1 (or the pseudogene TRBV3-2) and TRBJ2-5; D is unresolved. V was clipped by 5 bases and J by 3 bases, with 7 bases between them. The CDR3 is 12 residues long. Looked up from germline, CDR1 is LGHDT and CDR2 is YNNKEL (reference sequence). The CDR3 nucleotides are TGTGCCAGCAGCTTCGGCGAAGAGACCCAGTACTTC. This codes for CASSFGEETQYF.

This chain joins TRBV4-3 and TRBJ2-1, with TRBD1 matching 9 bases. Germline V lookup: CDR1 LGHNA, CDR2 YSLEER. The CDR3 totals 16 residues. The V segment lost 0 bases and the J segment 6 bases; nucleotides outside the gene matches: 6. CDR3 in DNA: TGCGCCAGCAGCCAAGAGAACAGGGGGCTTGGCAATGAGCAGTTCTTC. Amino acids: CASSQENRGLGNEQFF.